This T cell receptor beta chain was obtained from a study of T cell responses to AZD1222 COVID-19 vaccine. The study's findings and limits: Variant regions that are unmutated are reportedly the target of nearly half of spike-specific TCRs. Sampling that yielded the repertoires occurred only after the peak T cell response. Donors in the cohort were predominantly white British and more often female, and clonal diversity was possibly underestimated.

Sequencing was performed with immunoSEQ multiplex PCR; in TCRdb, only in-frame clones are kept and a portion is missing. The sample consists of over 150,000 clones, 75% to 95% of them appearing once. Concerning this clone itself: Its antigen is not known.

The CDR3 has 13 residues. The germline V gene encodes CDR1 MDHEN and CDR2 SYDVKM. V lost 6 bases, J lost 4 bases, and 3 bases stayed unmatched. The source of this sequence is an adult in good health. The source was peripheral blood, collected on day 0 of AZD1222 vaccination. The chain employs TRBV28 and TRBJ1-2; TRBD1 matches 9 bases. CDR3 protein: CASRATGGYGYTF. CDR3 bases: TGTGCCAGCAGGGCGACAGGGGGCTATGGCTACACCTTC.